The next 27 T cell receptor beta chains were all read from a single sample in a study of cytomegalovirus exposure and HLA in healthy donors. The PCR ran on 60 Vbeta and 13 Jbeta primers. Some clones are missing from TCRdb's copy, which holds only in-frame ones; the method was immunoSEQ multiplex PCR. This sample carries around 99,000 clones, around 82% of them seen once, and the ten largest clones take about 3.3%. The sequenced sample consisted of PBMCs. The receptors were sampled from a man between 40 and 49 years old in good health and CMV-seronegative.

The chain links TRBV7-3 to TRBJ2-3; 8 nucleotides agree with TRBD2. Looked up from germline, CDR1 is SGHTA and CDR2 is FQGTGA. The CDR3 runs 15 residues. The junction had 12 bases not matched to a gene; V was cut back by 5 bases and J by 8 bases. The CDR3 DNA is TGTGCCAGCAGCCCGGGACTAGATCTTCCGGGTACGCAGTATTTT. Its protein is CASSPGLDLPGTQYF.

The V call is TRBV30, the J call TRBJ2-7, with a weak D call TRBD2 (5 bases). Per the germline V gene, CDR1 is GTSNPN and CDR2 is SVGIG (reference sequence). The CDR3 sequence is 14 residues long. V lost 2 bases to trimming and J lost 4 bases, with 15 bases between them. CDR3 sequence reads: CAWSMGSGGYEQYF. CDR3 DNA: TGTGCCTGGAGTATGGGGTCTGGCGGGTACGAGCAGTACTTC.

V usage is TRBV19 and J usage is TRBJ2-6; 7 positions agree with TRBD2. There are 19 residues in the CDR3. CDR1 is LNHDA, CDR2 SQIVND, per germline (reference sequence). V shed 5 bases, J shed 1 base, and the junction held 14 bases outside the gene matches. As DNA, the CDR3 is TGTGCCAGTAGTCTGCGGACGGGGGGTACAAGTTCTGGGGCCAACGTCCTGACTTTC. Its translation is CASSLRTGGTSSGANVLTF.

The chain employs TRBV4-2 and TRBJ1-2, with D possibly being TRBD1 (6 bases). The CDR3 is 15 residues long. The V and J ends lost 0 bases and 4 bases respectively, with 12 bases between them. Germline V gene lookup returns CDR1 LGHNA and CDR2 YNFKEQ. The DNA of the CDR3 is TGTGCCAGCAGCCAAGATCAGGACAGAATCTATGGCTACACCTTC. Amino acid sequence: CASSQDQDRIYGYTF.

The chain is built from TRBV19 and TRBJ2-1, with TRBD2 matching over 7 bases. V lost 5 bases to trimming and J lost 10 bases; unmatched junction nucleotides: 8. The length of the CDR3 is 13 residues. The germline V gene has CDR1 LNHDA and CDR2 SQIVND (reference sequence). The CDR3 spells CASSAVRGGEQFF. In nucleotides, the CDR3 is TGTGCCAGTAGTGCGGTCCGGGGAGGGGAGCAGTTCTTC.

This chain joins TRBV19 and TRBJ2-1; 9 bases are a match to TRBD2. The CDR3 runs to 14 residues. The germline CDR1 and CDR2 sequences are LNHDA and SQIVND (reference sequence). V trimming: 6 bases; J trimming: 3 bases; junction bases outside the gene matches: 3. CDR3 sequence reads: CASSTSGFYNEQFF. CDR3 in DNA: TGTGCCAGTAGCACTAGCGGGTTCTACAATGAGCAGTTCTTC.

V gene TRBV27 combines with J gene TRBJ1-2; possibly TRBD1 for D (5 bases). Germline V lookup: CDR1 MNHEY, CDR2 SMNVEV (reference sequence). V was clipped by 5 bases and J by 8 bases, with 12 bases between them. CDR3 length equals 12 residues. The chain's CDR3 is CASSHPKGGYTF. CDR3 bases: TGTGCCAGCAGTCACCCAAAGGGGGGCTACACCTTC.

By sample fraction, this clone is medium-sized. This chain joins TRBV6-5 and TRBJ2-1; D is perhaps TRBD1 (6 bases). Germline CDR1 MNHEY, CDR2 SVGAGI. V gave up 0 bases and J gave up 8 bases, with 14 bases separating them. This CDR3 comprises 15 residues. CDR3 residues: CASSYSEQGNDEQFF. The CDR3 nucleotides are TGTGCCAGCAGTTACTCAGAACAGGGTAATGATGAGCAGTTCTTC.

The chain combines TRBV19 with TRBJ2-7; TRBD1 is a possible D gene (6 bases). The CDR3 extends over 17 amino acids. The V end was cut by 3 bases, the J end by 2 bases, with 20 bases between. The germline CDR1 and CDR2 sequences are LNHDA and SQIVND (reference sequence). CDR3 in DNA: TGTGCCAGTAGTATCTGTTCAAAATGGACAGAGACCTACGAGCAGTACTTC. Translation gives CASSICSKWTETYEQYF.

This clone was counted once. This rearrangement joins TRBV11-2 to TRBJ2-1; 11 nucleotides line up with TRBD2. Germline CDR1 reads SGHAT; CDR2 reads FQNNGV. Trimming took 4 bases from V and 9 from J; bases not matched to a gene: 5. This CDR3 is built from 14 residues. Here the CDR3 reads CASSYIAGGGEQFF. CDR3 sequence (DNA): TGTGCCAGCAGCTACATAGCGGGAGGGGGTGAGCAGTTCTTC.

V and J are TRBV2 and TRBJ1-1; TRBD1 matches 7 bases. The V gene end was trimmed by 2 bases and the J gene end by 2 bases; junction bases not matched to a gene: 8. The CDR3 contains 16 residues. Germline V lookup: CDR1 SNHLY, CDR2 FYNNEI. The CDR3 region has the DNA TGTGCCAGCAGTGAACGACCCGGGACAGCTAACACTGAAGCTTTCTTT. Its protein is CASSERPGTANTEAFF.

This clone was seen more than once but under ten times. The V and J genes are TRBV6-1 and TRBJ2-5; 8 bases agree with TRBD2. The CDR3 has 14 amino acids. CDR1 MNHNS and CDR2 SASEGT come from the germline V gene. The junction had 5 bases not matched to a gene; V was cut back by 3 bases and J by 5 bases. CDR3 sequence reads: CASSDYGRGETQYF. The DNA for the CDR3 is TGTGCCAGCAGTGATTACGGGAGGGGGGAGACCCAGTACTTC.

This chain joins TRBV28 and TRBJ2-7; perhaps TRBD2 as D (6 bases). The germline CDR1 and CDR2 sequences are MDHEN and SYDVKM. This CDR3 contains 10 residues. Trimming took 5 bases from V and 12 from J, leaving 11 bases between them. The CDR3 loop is CASSRRRGYF. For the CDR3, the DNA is TGTGCCAGCAGTCGGAGGCGGGGGTACTTC.

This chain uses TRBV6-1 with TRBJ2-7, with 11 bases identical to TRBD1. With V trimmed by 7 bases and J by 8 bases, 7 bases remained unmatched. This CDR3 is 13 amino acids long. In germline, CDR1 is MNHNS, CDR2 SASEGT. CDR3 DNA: TGTGCCAGCACCGTCGGGACAGGGGGTCAGCAGTACTTC. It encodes CASTVGTGGQQYF.

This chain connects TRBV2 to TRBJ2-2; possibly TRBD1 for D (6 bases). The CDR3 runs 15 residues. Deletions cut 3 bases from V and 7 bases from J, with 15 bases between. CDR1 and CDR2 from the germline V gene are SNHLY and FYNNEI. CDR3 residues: CASSESSRGVGELFF. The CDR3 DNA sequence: TGTGCCAGCAGTGAGTCATCCAGGGGCGTCGGGGAGCTGTTTTTT.

The CDR3 DNA reads TGCGCCAGCAAAGGGGTAGGGGGTCCGGGGAATGGCTACACCTTC. It translates to CASKGVGGPGNGYTF. The rearrangement uses TRBV5-1 and TRBJ1-2, with TRBD1 as a possible D gene (6 bases). V was clipped by 6 bases and J by 6 bases, with 21 bases between them. The germline V gene has CDR1 SGHRS and CDR2 YFSETQ. The CDR3 runs 15 residues. Full variable domain (missing parts from reference TRBV5-1 and TRBJ1-2): KAGVTQTPRYLIKTRGQQVTLSCSPISGHRSVSWYQQTPGQGLQFLFEYFSETQRNKGNFPGRFSGRQFSNSRSEMNVSTLELGDSALYLCASKGVGGPGNGYTFGSGTRLTVV.

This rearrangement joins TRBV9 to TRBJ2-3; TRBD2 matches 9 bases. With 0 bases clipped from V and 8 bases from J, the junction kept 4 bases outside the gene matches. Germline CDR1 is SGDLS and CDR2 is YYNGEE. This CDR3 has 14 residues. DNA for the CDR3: TGTGCCAGCAGCGTAGGGCGGGAGGGTCGTACGCAGTATTTT. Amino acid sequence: CASSVGREGRTQYF.

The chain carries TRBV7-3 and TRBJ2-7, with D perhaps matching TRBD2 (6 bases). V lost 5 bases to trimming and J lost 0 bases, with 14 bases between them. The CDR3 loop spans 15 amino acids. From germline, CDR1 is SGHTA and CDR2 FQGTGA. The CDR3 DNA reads TGTGCCAGCAGCCCCCGAGGAGGGCACTCCTACGAGCAGTACTTC. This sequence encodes CASSPRGGHSYEQYF.

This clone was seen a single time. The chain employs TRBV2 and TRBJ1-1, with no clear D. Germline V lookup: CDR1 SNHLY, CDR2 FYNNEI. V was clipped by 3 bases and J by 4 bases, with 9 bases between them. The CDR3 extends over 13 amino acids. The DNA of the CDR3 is TGTGCCAGCAGTGATGTCAGAATCACTGAAGCTTTCTTT. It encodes CASSDVRITEAFF.

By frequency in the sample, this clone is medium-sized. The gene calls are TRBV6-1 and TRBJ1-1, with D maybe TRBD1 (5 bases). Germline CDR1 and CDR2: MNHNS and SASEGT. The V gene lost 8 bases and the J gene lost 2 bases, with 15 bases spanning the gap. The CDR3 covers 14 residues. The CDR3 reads CASGAGISNTEAFF. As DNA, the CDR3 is TGTGCCAGCGGCGCAGGGATTTCCAACACTGAAGCTTTCTTT.

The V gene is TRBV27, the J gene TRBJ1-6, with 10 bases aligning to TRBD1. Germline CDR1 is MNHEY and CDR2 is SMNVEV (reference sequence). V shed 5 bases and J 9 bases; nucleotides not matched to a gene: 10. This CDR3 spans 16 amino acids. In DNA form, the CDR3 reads TGTGCCAGCAGTCCTGGGACAGGGGCGCTGACTTCACCCCTCCACTTT. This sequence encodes CASSPGTGALTSPLHF.

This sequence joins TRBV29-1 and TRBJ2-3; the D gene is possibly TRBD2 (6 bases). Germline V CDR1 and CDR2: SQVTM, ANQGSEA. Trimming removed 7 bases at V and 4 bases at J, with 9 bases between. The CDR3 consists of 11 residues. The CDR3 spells CSDRLADTQYF. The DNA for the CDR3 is TGCAGCGATCGACTAGCAGATACGCAGTATTTT.

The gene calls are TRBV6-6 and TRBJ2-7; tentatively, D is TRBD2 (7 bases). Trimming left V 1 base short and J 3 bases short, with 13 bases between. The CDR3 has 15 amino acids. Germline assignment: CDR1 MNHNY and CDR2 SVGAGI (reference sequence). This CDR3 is CASSYWGGQGYEQYF. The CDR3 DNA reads TGTGCCAGCAGTTACTGGGGGGGCCAGGGCTACGAGCAGTACTTC.

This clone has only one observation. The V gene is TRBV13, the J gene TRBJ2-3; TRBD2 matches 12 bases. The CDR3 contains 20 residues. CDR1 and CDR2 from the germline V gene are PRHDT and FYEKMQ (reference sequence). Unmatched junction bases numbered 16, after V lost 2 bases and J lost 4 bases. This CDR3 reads CASSLYSRASGRASADTQYF. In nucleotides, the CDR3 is TGTGCCAGCAGCTTATATTCCAGAGCTAGCGGGAGGGCCAGCGCAGATACGCAGTATTTT.

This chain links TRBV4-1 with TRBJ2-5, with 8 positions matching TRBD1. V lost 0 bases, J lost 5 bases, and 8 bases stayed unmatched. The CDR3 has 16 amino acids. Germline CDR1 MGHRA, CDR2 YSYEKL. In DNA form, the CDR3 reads TGCGCCAGCAGCCAAGATCGACAGGGGTTACGGGAGACCCAGTACTTC. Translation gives CASSQDRQGLRETQYF.

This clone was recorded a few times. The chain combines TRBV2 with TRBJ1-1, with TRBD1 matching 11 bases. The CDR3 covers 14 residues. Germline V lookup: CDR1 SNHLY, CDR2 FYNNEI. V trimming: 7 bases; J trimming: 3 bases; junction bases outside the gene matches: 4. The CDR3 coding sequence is TGTGCCAGCACCCAGGGACAGGGGGACACTGAAGCTTTCTTT. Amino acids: CASTQGQGDTEAFF.

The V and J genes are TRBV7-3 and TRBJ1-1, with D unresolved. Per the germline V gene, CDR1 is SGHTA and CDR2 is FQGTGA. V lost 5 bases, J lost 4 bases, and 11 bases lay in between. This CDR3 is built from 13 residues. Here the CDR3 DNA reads TGTGCCAGCAGCCCTAGTGGTTTCACTGAAGCTTTCTTT. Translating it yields CASSPSGFTEAFF.